The sequence of this T cell receptor beta chain was determined in a study of T cell responses to AZD1222 COVID-19 vaccine. Findings and caveats of the study: Most donors were white British and more were female, and clonal diversity was possibly underestimated. Vaccine-associated CD4 TCRs ranged over spike, dominating at 160-218 and 743-854. Baseline seropositivity characterized only a handful of AZD1222 recipients. Recipients of two AZD1222 doses showed rising Spike-specific TCR breadth and depth.

Only in-frame clones appear in the TCRdb table, and some are missing; sequencing was by immunoSEQ multiplex PCR. The table lists around 94,000 clones, about 88% of them singletons. V lost 4 bases to trimming and J lost 4 bases, with 10 bases between them. Germline V lookup: CDR1 SGHAT, CDR2 FQNNGV. This CDR3 contains 13 residues. This clone showed up just a few times. Its antigen is not identified. The TCR comes from an adult in good health. The sample in question was peripheral blood, obtained on day 0 of AZD1222 vaccination. The genes are TRBV11-2 and TRBJ1-2, with a possible D match to TRBD1 (5 bases). The CDR3 DNA reads as TGTGCCAGCAGCTCCCAGGGCAGCTATGGCTACACCTTC. This gives the protein CASSSQGSYGYTF.